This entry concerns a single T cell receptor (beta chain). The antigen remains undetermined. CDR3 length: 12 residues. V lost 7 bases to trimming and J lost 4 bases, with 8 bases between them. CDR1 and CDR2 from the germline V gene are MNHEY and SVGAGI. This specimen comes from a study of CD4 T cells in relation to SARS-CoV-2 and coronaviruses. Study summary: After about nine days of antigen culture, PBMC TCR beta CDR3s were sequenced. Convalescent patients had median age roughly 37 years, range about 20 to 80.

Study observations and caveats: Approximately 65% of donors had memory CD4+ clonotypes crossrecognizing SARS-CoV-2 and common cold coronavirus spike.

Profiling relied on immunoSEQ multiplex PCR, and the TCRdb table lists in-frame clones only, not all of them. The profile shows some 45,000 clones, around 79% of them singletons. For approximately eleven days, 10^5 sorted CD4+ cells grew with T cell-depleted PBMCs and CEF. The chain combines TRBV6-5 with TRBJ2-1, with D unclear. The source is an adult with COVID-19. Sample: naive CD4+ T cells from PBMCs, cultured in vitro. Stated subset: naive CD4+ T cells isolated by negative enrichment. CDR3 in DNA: TGTGCCAGCATAGGACGGTACAATGAGCAGTTCTTC. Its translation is CASIGRYNEQFF.